The clone carrying this T cell receptor (beta chain) was picked up many times. Its antigen is not identified. With V trimmed by 6 bases and J by 5 bases, 14 bases remained unmatched. Germline V gives CDR1 DFQATT, CDR2 SNEGSKA (reference sequence). There are 15 residues in the CDR3. This entry is derived from a study of T cells in Graves' hyperthyroidism and ophthalmopathy. Study results and caveats: Ophthalmopathy prediction by the model preceded onset by a median roughly 6 months.

Regions amplified from RNA transcripts were the TCR beta CDR3 regions. A set of HTBI primers served as the primers for a first-round RT-PCR of the TCR CDR3. TCRdb reprocessed the multiplex PCR reads via MiXCR and lists one record per CDR3 protein. This sample yields about 360,000 distinct CDR3 sequences, of which about a fifth are seen a single time; 3% to 4.5% belongs to the top ten. This receptor was taken from a woman between 18 and 30 years old with Graves' hyperthyroidism. The sequenced sample was blood. The V gene is TRBV20-1, the J gene TRBJ2-5, with 8 bases lining up with TRBD2. CDR3 amino acids: CSAKVLRGVRETQYF. The CDR3 nucleotides are TGCAGTGCCAAGGTGTTGCGGGGGGTTCGGGAGACCCAGTACTTC.